These T cell receptor beta chains were read from a single sample in a study of early T cells in non-severe SARS-CoV-2 infection. TCRdb processed the 5' RACE reads anew with MiXCR; each CDR3 protein has one entry. Of about 80,000 distinct CDR3 sequences in the sample, roughly 6% are singletons; the top ten hold roughly 8.1%. Input material: whole blood. The source of these receptors is an adult who was a healthcare worker with PCR-confirmed SARS-CoV-2 infection or an uninfected control (not recorded which). Each CDR3 is given with its conserved first and last residue. D genes are given only for firm matches. Some rows mark clone size as missing; the rest say once, few, many or name a class of expanded clone.

d_call: .; j_call: TRBJ2-1; clone_size: many; v_call: TRBV12-3/TRBV12-4; cdr3_length: 15; cdr3_aa: CASSFYGSTYNEQFF; cdr3_nt: TGTGCCAGCAGTTTCTACGGGAGCACCTACAATGAGCAGTTCTTC
d_call: .; j_call: TRBJ1-2; clone_size: .; v_call: TRBV7-8; cdr3_length: 13; cdr3_aa: CASSLDANYGYTF; cdr3_nt: TGTGCCAGCAGCTTAGACGCCAACTATGGCTACACCTTC
d_call: TRBD1; j_call: TRBJ2-4; clone_size: few; v_call: TRBV28; cdr3_length: 21; cdr3_aa: CASSPLRTGTGGSRAKNIQYF; cdr3_nt: TGTGCCAGCAGTCCCCTTCGGACCGGGACAGGGGGCTCTAGGGCCAAAAACATTCAGTACTTC
d_call: .; j_call: TRBJ1-3; clone_size: many; v_call: TRBV7-2; cdr3_length: 14; cdr3_aa: CASSPSGGGNTIYF; cdr3_nt: TGTGCCAGCAGCCCTAGTGGGGGCGGAAACACCATATATTTT
d_call: .; j_call: TRBJ2-1; clone_size: many; v_call: TRBV9; cdr3_length: 17; cdr3_aa: CASSYGAGGNSYNEQFF; cdr3_nt: TGTGCCAGCAGCTACGGAGCAGGGGGGAACTCCTACAATGAGCAGTTCTTC
d_call: TRBD2; j_call: TRBJ2-3; clone_size: many; v_call: TRBV4-1; cdr3_length: 17; cdr3_aa: CASSQDRSGRAGDTQYF; cdr3_nt: TGCGCCAGCAGCCAAGATAGGAGCGGGAGGGCCGGAGATACGCAGTATTTT
d_call: TRBD2; j_call: TRBJ2-2; clone_size: many; v_call: TRBV19; cdr3_length: 15; cdr3_aa: CASWTSGWNTGELFF; cdr3_nt: TGTGCCAGTTGGACTAGCGGGTGGAACACCGGGGAGCTGTTTTTT
d_call: TRBD2; j_call: TRBJ2-1; clone_size: many; v_call: TRBV25-1; cdr3_length: 17; cdr3_aa: CASSAPGLAGQNNEQFF; cdr3_nt: TGTGCCAGCAGTGCACCGGGACTAGCGGGGCAAAACAATGAGCAGTTCTTC
d_call: .; j_call: TRBJ1-2; clone_size: few; v_call: TRBV12-3/TRBV12-4; cdr3_length: 13; cdr3_aa: CASTQSGAGGYTF; cdr3_nt: TGTGCCAGCACCCAGTCGGGGGCAGGTGGCTACACCTTC
d_call: TRBD1; j_call: TRBJ1-6; clone_size: many; v_call: TRBV7-9; cdr3_length: 14; cdr3_aa: CASSVTGGGSPLHF; cdr3_nt: TGTGCCAGCAGCGTAACAGGGGGCGGGTCACCCCTCCACTTT
d_call: .; j_call: TRBJ2-7; clone_size: many; v_call: TRBV9; cdr3_length: 14; cdr3_aa: CASSVGLTSYEQYF; cdr3_nt: TGTGCCAGCAGCGTAGGACTCACTTCCTACGAGCAGTACTTC
d_call: TRBD1; j_call: TRBJ1-2; clone_size: few; v_call: TRBV30; cdr3_length: 13; cdr3_aa: CAWDPTGGDGYTF; cdr3_nt: TGTGCCTGGGATCCCACAGGGGGAGATGGCTACACCTTC
d_call: TRBD2; j_call: TRBJ2-1; clone_size: .; v_call: TRBV19; cdr3_length: 14; cdr3_aa: CASSIGAGVEEQFF; cdr3_nt: TGTGCCAGTAGTATAGGAGCGGGAGTGGAGGAGCAGTTCTTC
d_call: .; j_call: TRBJ1-4; clone_size: many; v_call: TRBV19; cdr3_length: 14; cdr3_aa: CASSSGHFDEKLFF; cdr3_nt: TGTGCCAGTAGTTCAGGACATTTCGATGAAAAACTGTTTTTT
d_call: .; j_call: TRBJ1-3; clone_size: .; v_call: TRBV6-6; cdr3_length: 12; cdr3_aa: CASRESGNTIYF; cdr3_nt: TGTGCCAGCAGGGAATCTGGAAACACCATATATTTT
d_call: .; j_call: TRBJ2-2; clone_size: .; v_call: TRBV12-5; cdr3_length: 12; cdr3_aa: CASNREYGELFF; cdr3_nt: TGTGCTAGTAACAGGGAGTACGGGGAGCTGTTTTTT
d_call: .; j_call: TRBJ2-1; clone_size: .; v_call: TRBV7-2; cdr3_length: 12; cdr3_aa: CASSLRDKKQFF; cdr3_nt: TGTGCCAGCAGCTTACGGGACAAAAAGCAGTTCTTC
d_call: .; j_call: TRBJ2-2; clone_size: .; v_call: TRBV7-9; cdr3_length: 13; cdr3_aa: CASSPSVTGELFF; cdr3_nt: TGTGCCAGCAGCCCCTCAGTAACCGGGGAGCTGTTTTTT
d_call: .; j_call: TRBJ1-6; clone_size: few; v_call: TRBV4-3; cdr3_length: 14; cdr3_aa: CASSLRRYNSPLHF; cdr3_nt: TGCGCCAGCAGCTTGCGACGGTATAATTCACCCCTCCACTTT
d_call: .; j_call: TRBJ2-5; clone_size: few; v_call: TRBV7-2; cdr3_length: 13; cdr3_aa: CASSSDWGETQYF; cdr3_nt: TGTGCCAGCAGCTCGGACTGGGGGGAGACCCAGTACTTC
d_call: .; j_call: TRBJ2-7; clone_size: many; v_call: TRBV6-6; cdr3_length: 11; cdr3_aa: CASSQLNEQYF; cdr3_nt: TGTGCCAGCAGTCAATTGAACGAGCAGTACTTC
d_call: .; j_call: TRBJ1-5; clone_size: .; v_call: TRBV19; cdr3_length: 16; cdr3_aa: CASSLRGRGGNQPQHF; cdr3_nt: TGTGCCAGTAGTCTCCGCGGCCGGGGCGGCAATCAGCCCCAGCATTTT
d_call: TRBD1; j_call: TRBJ1-5; clone_size: .; v_call: TRBV6-2/TRBV6-3; cdr3_length: 16; cdr3_aa: CASSYSGTGRNQPQHF; cdr3_nt: TGTGCCAGCAGTTACTCGGGGACAGGGAGAAATCAGCCCCAGCATTTT
d_call: .; j_call: TRBJ1-6; clone_size: many; v_call: TRBV6-2/TRBV6-3; cdr3_length: 15; cdr3_aa: CASSPGGADNSPLHF; cdr3_nt: TGTGCCAGCAGCCCCGGAGGTGCCGATAATTCACCCCTCCACTTT
d_call: .; j_call: TRBJ2-7; clone_size: few; v_call: TRBV6-5; cdr3_length: 13; cdr3_aa: CASSTGGAFEQYF; cdr3_nt: TGTGCCAGCAGCACCGGAGGAGCGTTCGAGCAGTACTTC
d_call: .; j_call: TRBJ1-1; clone_size: few; v_call: TRBV4-2; cdr3_length: 15; cdr3_aa: CASSQYGTTNTEAFF; cdr3_nt: TGTGCCAGCAGCCAATACGGGACAACGAACACTGAAGCTTTCTTT
d_call: .; j_call: TRBJ2-7; clone_size: many; v_call: TRBV10-1; cdr3_length: 15; cdr3_aa: CASSEPKQGCYEQYF; cdr3_nt: TGCGCCAGCAGTGAGCCGAAACAGGGTTGCTACGAGCAGTACTTC
d_call: TRBD1; j_call: TRBJ2-2; clone_size: .; v_call: TRBV5-1; cdr3_length: 15; cdr3_aa: CASSSWTGLTGELFF; cdr3_nt: TGCGCCAGCAGTTCCTGGACAGGCCTGACCGGGGAGCTGTTTTTT
d_call: .; j_call: TRBJ2-5; clone_size: .; v_call: TRBV24-1; cdr3_length: 14; cdr3_aa: CATSSAGTQETQYF; cdr3_nt: TGTGCCACCAGTTCGGCCGGGACACAAGAGACCCAGTACTTC
d_call: TRBD1; j_call: TRBJ2-6; clone_size: many; v_call: TRBV27; cdr3_length: 21; cdr3_aa: CASSLRVVQGAQRSGANVLTF; cdr3_nt: TGTGCCAGCAGTTTACGAGTAGTACAGGGGGCCCAACGATCTGGGGCCAACGTCCTGACTTTC
d_call: TRBD2; j_call: TRBJ2-3; clone_size: few; v_call: TRBV7-9; cdr3_length: 17; cdr3_aa: CASSEAATGRVQDTQYF; cdr3_nt: TGTGCCAGCAGCGAAGCGGCCACCGGGAGGGTGCAAGATACGCAGTATTTT
d_call: .; j_call: TRBJ2-5; clone_size: few; v_call: TRBV3-2; cdr3_length: 10; cdr3_aa: CASSQETQYF; cdr3_nt: TGTGCCAGCAGCCAAGAGACCCAGTACTTC
d_call: TRBD2; j_call: TRBJ2-3; clone_size: .; v_call: TRBV11-3; cdr3_length: 16; cdr3_aa: CASSRRLAGGTDTQYF; cdr3_nt: TGTGCCAGCAGCCGACGACTAGCGGGGGGCACAGATACGCAGTATTTT
d_call: TRBD2; j_call: TRBJ2-1; clone_size: many; v_call: TRBV20-1; cdr3_length: 17; cdr3_aa: CSARDTSGGPTYNEQFF; cdr3_nt: TGCAGTGCTAGAGATACTAGCGGGGGTCCTACCTACAATGAGCAGTTCTTC
d_call: .; j_call: TRBJ2-4; clone_size: many; v_call: TRBV2; cdr3_length: 12; cdr3_aa: CASSIQGNIQYF; cdr3_nt: TGTGCCAGCAGTATACAGGGAAACATTCAGTACTTC
d_call: .; j_call: TRBJ2-1; clone_size: few; v_call: TRBV18; cdr3_length: 11; cdr3_aa: CASSPRDEQFF; cdr3_nt: TGTGCCAGCTCACCCCGGGATGAGCAGTTCTTC
d_call: TRBD1; j_call: TRBJ1-6; clone_size: .; v_call: TRBV7-8; cdr3_length: 14; cdr3_aa: CASSTQTGDSPLHF; cdr3_nt: TGTGCCAGCAGCACACAGACAGGGGATTCACCCCTCCACTTT
d_call: TRBD1; j_call: TRBJ2-2; clone_size: many; v_call: TRBV6-2/TRBV6-3; cdr3_length: 16; cdr3_aa: CASSQGTGGITGELFF; cdr3_nt: TGTGCCAGCAGCCAGGGGACAGGGGGCATCACCGGGGAGCTGTTTTTT
d_call: .; j_call: TRBJ1-1; clone_size: many; v_call: TRBV11-2; cdr3_length: 13; cdr3_aa: CASSPFSYTEAFF; cdr3_nt: TGTGCCAGCAGCCCCTTTTCTTACACTGAAGCTTTCTTT
d_call: .; j_call: TRBJ1-2; clone_size: .; v_call: TRBV5-1; cdr3_length: 14; cdr3_aa: CASSLALGSYGYTF; cdr3_nt: TGCGCCAGCAGCTTGGCCCTGGGTTCCTATGGCTACACCTTC
d_call: .; j_call: TRBJ2-5; clone_size: many; v_call: TRBV27; cdr3_length: 13; cdr3_aa: CASRSRGKETQYF; cdr3_nt: TGTGCCAGCCGGTCCAGGGGTAAAGAGACCCAGTACTTC